This is a list of T cell receptor beta chains from one sample in a study of long-term antiretroviral therapy in people with HIV. Data came from immunoSEQ multiplex PCR; TCRdb stores just in-frame clones and leaves some out. The sample records 15,000 to 20,000 clones, around three quarters being singletons. Here the sequenced sample was unsorted PBMCs, taken 2.9 years after starting antiretroviral therapy. The receptors stem from a woman under 40 with HIV. CDR3s include the opening cysteine and the closing phenylalanine or tryptophan. The order of the fields is V gene, D gene, clone size, J gene, CDR3 protein, CDR3 DNA. D genes are given only for firm matches. The size of a clone is reported for some rows only, either as once, few or many, or as a class for expanded clones.

>TRBV5-1|TRBD1|.|TRBJ2-7
CASRRGTGTYEQYF
TGCGCCAGCAGGCGAGGGACAGGGACTTACGAGCAGTACTTC
>TRBV18|.|.|TRBJ2-5
CASSPRRQETQYF
TGTGCCAGCTCACCCCGGAGGCAAGAGACCCAGTACTTC
>TRBV23-1|.|.|TRBJ1-5
CAEPDGYSNQPQHF
TGCGCCGAGCCGGACGGGTATAGCAATCAGCCCCAGCATTTT
>TRBV11-2|.|once|TRBJ1-2
CASRATERYGYTF
TGTGCCAGCAGGGCCACAGAGCGCTATGGCTACACCTTC
>TRBV9|TRBD1|.|TRBJ2-3
CASSVAQGVSPQYF
TGTGCCAGCAGCGTAGCCCAGGGGGTGAGTCCGCAGTATTTT
>TRBV19|TRBD2|medium-sized|TRBJ2-2
CASTPSGVGELFF
TGTGCCAGTACGCCTAGCGGGGTGGGGGAGCTGTTTTTT
>TRBV27|.|.|TRBJ1-4
CASSLFTGNEKLFF
TGTGCCAGCAGTTTATTTACAGGGAATGAAAAACTGTTTTTT
>TRBV19|TRBD2|.|TRBJ2-1
CASSILLTGGNEQFF
TGTGCCAGTAGTATACTCCTTACGGGGGGAAATGAGCAGTTCTTC
>TRBV18|.|.|TRBJ2-6
CASSPQGGASGANVLTF
TGTGCCAGCTCACCACAGGGCGGGGCCTCTGGGGCCAACGTCCTGACTTTC
>TRBV27|.|.|TRBJ1-5
CASSLLGTANQPQHF
TGTGCCAGCAGTTTACTGGGCACGGCGAATCAGCCCCAGCATTTT
>TRBV6-6|.|.|TRBJ2-7
CASSTQGYEQYF
TGTGCCAGCAGTACTCAGGGCTACGAGCAGTACTTC
>TRBV2|.|.|TRBJ1-5
CASSEAPPPTPQHF
TGTGCCAGCAGTGAAGCGCCCCCGCCCACGCCCCAGCATTTT
>TRBV29-1|TRBD1|.|TRBJ1-4
CSVNDRGVNEKLFF
TGCAGCGTCAACGACAGGGGGGTTAATGAAAAACTGTTTTTT
>TRBV6-1|.|.|TRBJ1-4
CASSVKGSNEKLFF
TGTGCCAGCAGTGTTAAGGGCTCTAATGAAAAACTGTTTTTT
>TRBV5-8|.|.|TRBJ1-4
CASSVVERAEKLFF
TGTGCCAGCAGCGTGGTGGAAAGAGCCGAAAAACTGTTTTTT
>TRBV6-6|.|.|TRBJ1-1
CASSRGYMNTEAFF
TGTGCCAGCAGTCGAGGGTACATGAACACTGAAGCTTTCTTT
>TRBV19|.|.|TRBJ1-4
CASRPSGINEKLFF
TGTGCCAGTCGCCCCAGCGGGATAAATGAAAAACTGTTTTTT
>TRBV5-1|TRBD1|once|TRBJ1-4
CASSRDREGEKLFF
TGCGCCAGCAGCCGGGACAGGGAAGGCGAAAAACTGTTTTTT
>TRBV5-1|TRBD1|once|TRBJ2-2
CASSPGTGVNTGELFF
TGCGCCAGCAGCCCAGGGACAGGGGTGAACACCGGGGAGCTGTTTTTT
>TRBV6-5|.|.|TRBJ2-2
CASWDGPNTGELFF
TGTGCCAGCTGGGACGGACCAAACACCGGGGAGCTGTTTTTT
>TRBV25-1|.|.|TRBJ1-2
CASSEARPRSANYGYTF
TGTGCCAGCAGTGAAGCCCGCCCGCGGTCGGCTAACTATGGCTACACCTTC
>TRBV2|.|once|TRBJ2-3
CASSEIGGWEQSTDTQYF
TGTGCCAGCAGTGAGATTGGAGGTTGGGAGCAGAGCACAGATACGCAGTATTTT
>TRBV19|.|.|TRBJ1-1
CASSPSGNTEAFF
TGTGCCAGTAGCCCCAGTGGGAACACTGAAGCTTTCTTT
>TRBV6-1|.|.|TRBJ1-2
CASSTVANGYTF
TGTGCCAGCAGTACGGTGGCGAATGGCTACACCTTC
>TRBV7-2|.|.|TRBJ2-2
CASSLAVPTGELFF
TGTGCCAGCAGCTTAGCAGTCCCAACCGGGGAGCTGTTTTTT
>TRBV5-6|.|.|TRBJ1-1
CASSLVGRNTEAFF
TGTGCCAGCAGCTTGGTTGGCAGGAACACTGAAGCTTTCTTT
>TRBV7-9|.|.|TRBJ2-5
CASSPRLRVGLGETQYF
TGTGCCAGCAGCCCTAGACTGCGGGTCGGCCTAGGGGAGACCCAGTACTTC
>TRBV7-8|.|few|TRBJ2-2
CASSWRVSPDGELFF
TGTGCCAGCAGCTGGAGGGTATCCCCGGACGGGGAGCTGTTTTTT
>TRBV13|TRBD2|.|TRBJ2-1
CASSLAGSGGFNEQFF
TGTGCCAGCAGCTTAGCGGGTAGCGGGGGGTTTAATGAGCAGTTCTTC
>TRBV2|TRBD1|.|TRBJ1-4
CASRGTGGEKLFF
TGTGCCAGCAGGGGGACAGGGGGTGAAAAACTGTTTTTT
>TRBV19|.|.|TRBJ1-1
CASSPIERRGNTEAFF
TGTGCCAGTAGTCCGATTGAGAGAAGGGGGAACACTGAAGCTTTCTTT
>TRBV7-9|TRBD1|few|TRBJ1-5
CASSSSTGAYPDNQPQHF
TGTGCCAGCAGCTCTTCTACAGGGGCCTATCCAGACAATCAGCCCCAGCATTTT
>TRBV6-5|.|.|TRBJ2-3
CASRLGMGRTDTQYF
TGTGCCAGCAGACTTGGTATGGGCCGCACAGATACGCAGTATTTT
>TRBV27|.|few|TRBJ1-3
CASRAPPGNTIYF
TGTGCCAGCCGGGCACCTCCAGGAAACACCATATATTTT
>TRBV14|TRBD1|.|TRBJ1-6
CASSQGDRVSPLHF
TGTGCCAGCAGCCAAGGGGACAGAGTGTCACCCCTCCACTTT
>TRBV5-1|.|.|TRBJ2-7
CASSLAALRYEQYF
TGCGCCAGCAGCTTGGCAGCCCTCCGCTACGAGCAGTACTTC
>TRBV11-2|.|.|TRBJ1-1
CASSPGGAGEAFF
TGTGCCAGCAGTCCCGGGGGGGCGGGTGAAGCTTTCTTT
>TRBV6-1|.|.|TRBJ1-2
CATTTIGEIDYGYTF
TGTGCCACCACGACAATCGGGGAGATAGATTATGGCTACACCTTC
>TRBV4-1|.|.|TRBJ1-6
CASSQVSGTRALHF
TGCGCCAGCAGCCAGGTTTCGGGAACGAGGGCCCTCCACTTT
>TRBV2|.|.|TRBJ1-2
CASSGRVNYGYTF
TGTGCCAGCAGTGGCAGAGTAAACTATGGCTACACCTTC
>TRBV9|.|.|TRBJ1-1
CASSVGFRNTEAFF
TGTGCCAGCAGCGTAGGGTTCAGGAACACTGAAGCTTTCTTT
>TRBV9|.|.|TRBJ1-1
CASSVGADTEAFF
TGTGCCAGCAGCGTAGGGGCCGACACTGAAGCTTTCTTT
>TRBV6-6|.|few|TRBJ1-6
CASSPDRNSPLHF
TGTGCCAGCAGTCCCGACAGAAATTCACCCCTCCACTTT
>TRBV7-3|TRBD2|.|TRBJ2-1
CASSSLLSTSAGNEQFF
TGTGCCAGCAGTTCCCTTTTGAGTACTAGCGCGGGCAATGAGCAGTTCTTC
>TRBV10-3|.|.|TRBJ2-1
CAIKPTVAGYNEQFF
TGTGCCATCAAACCGACGGTTGCTGGTTACAATGAGCAGTTCTTC
>TRBV5-1|.|.|TRBJ1-1
CASSLEGEAFF
TGCGCCAGCAGCTTGGAGGGTGAAGCTTTCTTT
>TRBV11-2|.|once|TRBJ1-1
CASSLLVERKAFF
TGTGCCAGCAGCTTATTGGTGGAGAGGAAAGCTTTCTTT
>TRBV29-1|.|.|TRBJ1-2
CSVERNYGYTF
TGCAGCGTTGAACGTAACTATGGCTACACCTTC
>TRBV7-3|.|.|TRBJ2-1
CASSTTAGNEQFF
TGTGCCAGCAGCACCACCGCCGGGAATGAGCAGTTCTTC
>TRBV11-2|.|.|TRBJ2-2
CASSLPTGRTGELFF
TGTGCCAGCAGCCTACCGACAGGGAGGACCGGGGAGCTGTTTTTT